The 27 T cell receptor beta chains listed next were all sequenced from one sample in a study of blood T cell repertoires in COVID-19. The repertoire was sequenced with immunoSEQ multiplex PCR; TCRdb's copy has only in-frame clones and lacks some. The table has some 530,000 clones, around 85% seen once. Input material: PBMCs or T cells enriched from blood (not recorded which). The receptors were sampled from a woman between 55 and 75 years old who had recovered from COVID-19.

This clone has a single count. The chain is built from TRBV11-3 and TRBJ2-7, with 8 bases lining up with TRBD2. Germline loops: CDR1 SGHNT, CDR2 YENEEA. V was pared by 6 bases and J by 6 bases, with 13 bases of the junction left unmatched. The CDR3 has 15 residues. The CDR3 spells CASRISGGMQGEQYF. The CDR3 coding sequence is TGTGCCAGCAGGATCAGCGGGGGCATGCAGGGCGAGCAGTACTTC.

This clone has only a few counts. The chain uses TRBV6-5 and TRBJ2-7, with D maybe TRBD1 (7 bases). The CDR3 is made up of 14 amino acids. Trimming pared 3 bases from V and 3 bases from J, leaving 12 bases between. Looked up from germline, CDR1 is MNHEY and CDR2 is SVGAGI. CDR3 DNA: TGTGCCAGCAGTTATAGGCAGGGGGGCTACGAGCAGTACGTC. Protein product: CASSYRQGGYEQYV.

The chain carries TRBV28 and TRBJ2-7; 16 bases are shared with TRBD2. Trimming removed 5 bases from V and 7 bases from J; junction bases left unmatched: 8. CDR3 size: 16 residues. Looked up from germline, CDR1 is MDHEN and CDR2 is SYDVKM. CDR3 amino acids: CASSQPGLAGGREQYV. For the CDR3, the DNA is TGTGCCAGCAGTCAACCGGGACTAGCGGGGGGGCGTGAGCAGTACGTC.

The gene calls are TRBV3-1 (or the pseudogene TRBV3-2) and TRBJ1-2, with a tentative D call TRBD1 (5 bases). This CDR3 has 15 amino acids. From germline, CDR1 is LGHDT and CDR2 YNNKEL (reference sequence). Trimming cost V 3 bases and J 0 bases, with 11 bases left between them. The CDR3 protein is CASSHRGLANYGYTF. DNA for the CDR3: TGTGCCAGCAGCCATCGGGGGTTAGCTAACTATGGCTACACCTTC.

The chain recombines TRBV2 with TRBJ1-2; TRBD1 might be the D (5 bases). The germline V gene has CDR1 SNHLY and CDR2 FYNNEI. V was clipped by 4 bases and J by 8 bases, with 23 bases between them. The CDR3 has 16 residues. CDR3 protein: CASSAEGEGRFYGYTF. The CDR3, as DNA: TGTGCCAGCAGTGCCGAAGGGGAGGGAAGGTTTTACGGCTACACCTTC.

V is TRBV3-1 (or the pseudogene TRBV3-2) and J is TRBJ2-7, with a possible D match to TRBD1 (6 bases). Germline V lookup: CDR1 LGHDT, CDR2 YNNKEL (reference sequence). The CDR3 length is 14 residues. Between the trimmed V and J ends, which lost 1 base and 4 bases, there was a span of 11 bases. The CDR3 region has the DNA TGTGCCAGCAGCCAAGTTGTGGGGGCTTACGAGCAGTACTTC. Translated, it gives CASSQVVGAYEQYF.

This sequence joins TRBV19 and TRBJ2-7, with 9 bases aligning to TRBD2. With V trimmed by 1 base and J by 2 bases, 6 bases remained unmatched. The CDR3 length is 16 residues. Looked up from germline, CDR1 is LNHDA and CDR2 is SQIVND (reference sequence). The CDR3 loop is CASSIGSTSGTYEQYF. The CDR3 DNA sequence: TGTGCCAGTAGTATAGGTTCGACTAGCGGTACCTACGAGCAGTACTTC.

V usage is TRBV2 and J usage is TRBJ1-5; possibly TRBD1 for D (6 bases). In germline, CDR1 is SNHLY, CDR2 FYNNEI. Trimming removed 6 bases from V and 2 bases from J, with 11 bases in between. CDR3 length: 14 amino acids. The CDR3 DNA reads TGTGCCAGCAGCCCAGGGGACGGCAATCAGCCCCAGCATTTT. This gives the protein CASSPGDGNQPQHF.

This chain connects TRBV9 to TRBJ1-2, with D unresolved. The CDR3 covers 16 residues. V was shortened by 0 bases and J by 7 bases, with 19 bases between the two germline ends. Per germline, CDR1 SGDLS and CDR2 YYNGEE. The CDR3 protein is CASSVAGSGGLGGYTF. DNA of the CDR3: TGTGCCAGCAGCGTAGCGGGAAGCGGAGGGCTTGGTGGCTACACCTTC.

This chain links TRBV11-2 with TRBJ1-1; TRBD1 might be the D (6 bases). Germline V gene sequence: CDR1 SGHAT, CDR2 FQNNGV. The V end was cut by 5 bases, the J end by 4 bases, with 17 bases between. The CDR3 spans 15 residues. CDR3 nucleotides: TGTGCCAGCAGCATTACAGGGTCCGAGGGCACTGAAGCTTTCTTT. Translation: CASSITGSEGTEAFF. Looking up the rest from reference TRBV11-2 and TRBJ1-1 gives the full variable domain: EAGVAQSPRYKIIEKRQSVAFWCNPISGHATLYWYQQILGQGPKLLIQFQNNGVVDDSQLPKDRFSAERLKGVDSTLKIQPAKLEDSAVYLCASSITGSEGTEAFFGQGTRLTVV.

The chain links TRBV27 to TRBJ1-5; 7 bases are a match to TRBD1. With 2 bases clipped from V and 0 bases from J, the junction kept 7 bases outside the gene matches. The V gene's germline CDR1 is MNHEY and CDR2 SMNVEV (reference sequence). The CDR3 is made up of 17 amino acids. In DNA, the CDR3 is TGTGCCAGCAGTTTAGTGGGGGGACAGACTAGCAATCAGCCCCAGCATTTT. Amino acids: CASSLVGGQTSNQPQHF.

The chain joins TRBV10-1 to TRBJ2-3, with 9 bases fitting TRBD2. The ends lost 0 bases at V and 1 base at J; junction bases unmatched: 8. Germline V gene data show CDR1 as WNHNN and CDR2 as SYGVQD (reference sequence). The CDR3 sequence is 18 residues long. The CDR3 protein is CASSESLAGGPGTDTQYF. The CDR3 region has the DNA TGCGCCAGCAGTGAGTCCTTGGCGGGGGGGCCGGGCACAGATACGCAGTATTTT.

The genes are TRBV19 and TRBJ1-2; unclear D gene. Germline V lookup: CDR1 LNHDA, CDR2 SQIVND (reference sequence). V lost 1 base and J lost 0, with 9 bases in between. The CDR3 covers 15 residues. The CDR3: CASSIVYGANYGYTF. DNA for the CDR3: TGTGCCAGTAGTATAGTGTACGGAGCTAACTATGGCTACACCTTC.

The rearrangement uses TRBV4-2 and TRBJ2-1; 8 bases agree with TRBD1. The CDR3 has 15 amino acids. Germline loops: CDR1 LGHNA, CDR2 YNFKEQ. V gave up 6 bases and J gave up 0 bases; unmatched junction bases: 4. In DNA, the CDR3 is TGTGCCAGCAGTGTTACAGGGGGCTCCTACAATGAGCAGTTCTTC. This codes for CASSVTGGSYNEQFF.

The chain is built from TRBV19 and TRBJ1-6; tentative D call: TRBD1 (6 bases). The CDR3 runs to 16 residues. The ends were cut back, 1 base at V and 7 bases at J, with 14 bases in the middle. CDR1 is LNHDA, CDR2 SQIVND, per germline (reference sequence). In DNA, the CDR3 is TGTGCCAGTAGTATAGTACCCAGGGGAGGGAATTCACCCCTCCACTTT. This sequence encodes CASSIVPRGGNSPLHF.

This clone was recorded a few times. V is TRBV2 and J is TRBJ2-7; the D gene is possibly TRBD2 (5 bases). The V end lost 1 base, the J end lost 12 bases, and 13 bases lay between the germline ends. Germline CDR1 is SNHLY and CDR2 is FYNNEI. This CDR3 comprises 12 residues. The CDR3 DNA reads TGTGCCAGCAGTGAAGGCTTCCCCGAGGGGTACTTC. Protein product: CASSEGFPEGYF.

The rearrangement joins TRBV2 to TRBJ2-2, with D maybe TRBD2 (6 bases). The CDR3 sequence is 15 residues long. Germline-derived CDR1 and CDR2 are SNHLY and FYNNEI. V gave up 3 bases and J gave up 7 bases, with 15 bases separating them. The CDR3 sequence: CASSDLGGRGGELFF. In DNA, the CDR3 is TGTGCCAGCAGTGATTTGGGGGGACGGGGCGGGGAGCTGTTTTTT.

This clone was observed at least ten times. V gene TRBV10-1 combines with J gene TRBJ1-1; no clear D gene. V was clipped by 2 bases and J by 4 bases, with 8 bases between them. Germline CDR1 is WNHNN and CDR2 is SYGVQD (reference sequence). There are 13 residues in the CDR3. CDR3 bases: TGCGCCAGCAGTGAGACGAGGGTCACTGAAGCTTTCTTT. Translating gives CASSETRVTEAFF.

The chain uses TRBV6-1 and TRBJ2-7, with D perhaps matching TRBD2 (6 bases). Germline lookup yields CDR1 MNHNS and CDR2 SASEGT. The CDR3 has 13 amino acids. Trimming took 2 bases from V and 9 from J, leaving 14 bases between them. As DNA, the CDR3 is TGTGCCAGCAGTGAATTGGAGGGGCGGGGGCAGTACGTC. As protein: CASSELEGRGQYV.

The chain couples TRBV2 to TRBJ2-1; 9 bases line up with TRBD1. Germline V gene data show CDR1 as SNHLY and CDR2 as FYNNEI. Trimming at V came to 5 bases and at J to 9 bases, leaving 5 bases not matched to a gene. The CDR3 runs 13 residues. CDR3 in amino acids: CASSYRGRGEQFF. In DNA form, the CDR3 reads TGTGCCAGCAGTTACAGGGGGCGCGGTGAGCAGTTCTTC.

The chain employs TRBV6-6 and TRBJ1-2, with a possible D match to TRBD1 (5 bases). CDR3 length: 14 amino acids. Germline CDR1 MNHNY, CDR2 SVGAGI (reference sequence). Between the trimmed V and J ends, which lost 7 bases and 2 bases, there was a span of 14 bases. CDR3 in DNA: TGTGCCAGCACCCTTTTGGGGGGAAACTATGGCTACACCTTC. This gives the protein CASTLLGGNYGYTF.

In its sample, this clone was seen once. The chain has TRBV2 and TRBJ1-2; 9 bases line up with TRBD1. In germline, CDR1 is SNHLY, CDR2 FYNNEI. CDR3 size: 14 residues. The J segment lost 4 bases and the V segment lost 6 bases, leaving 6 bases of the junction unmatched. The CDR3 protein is CASSDRGFGYGYTF. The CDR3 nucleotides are TGTGCCAGCAGCGACAGGGGGTTCGGCTATGGCTACACCTTC. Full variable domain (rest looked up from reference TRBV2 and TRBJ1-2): EPEVTQTPSHQVTQMGQEVILRCVPISNHLYFYWYRQILGQKVEFLVSFYNNEISEKSEIFDDQFSVERPDGSNFTLKIRSTKLEDSAMYFCASSDRGFGYGYTFGSGTRLTVV.

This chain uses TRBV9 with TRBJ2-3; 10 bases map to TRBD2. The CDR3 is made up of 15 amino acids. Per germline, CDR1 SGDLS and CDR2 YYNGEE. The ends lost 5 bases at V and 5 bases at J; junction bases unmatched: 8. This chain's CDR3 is CASSPSGGARDTQYF. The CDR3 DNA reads TGTGCCAGCAGTCCAAGCGGGGGGGCTAGAGATACGCAGTATTTT.

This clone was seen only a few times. CDR3 protein: CASSLVVTDTQYF. In DNA, the CDR3 is TGTGCCAGCAGCTTGGTAGTCACAGATACGCAGTATTTT. The chain is built from TRBV5-6 and TRBJ2-3; D is unclear. Germline V gene sequence: CDR1 SGHDT, CDR2 YYEEEE. V was trimmed by 0 bases and J by 2 bases, leaving 4 bases between them. This CDR3 is built from 13 residues. The full variable domain, completed using reference TRBV5-6 and TRBJ2-3, is DAGVTQSPTHLIKTRGQQVTLRCSPKSGHDTVSWYQQALGQGPQFIFQYYEEEERQRGNFPDRFSGHQFPNYSSELNVNALLLGDSALYLCASSLVVTDTQYFGPGTRLTVL.

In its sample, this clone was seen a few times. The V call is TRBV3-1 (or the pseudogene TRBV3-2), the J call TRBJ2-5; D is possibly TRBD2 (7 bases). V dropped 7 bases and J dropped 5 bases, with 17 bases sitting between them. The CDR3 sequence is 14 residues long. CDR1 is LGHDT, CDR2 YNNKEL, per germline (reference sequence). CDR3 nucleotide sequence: TGTGCCAGCACCGCGCGGGGGCGTTTGGAGACCCAGTACTTC. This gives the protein CASTARGRLETQYF.

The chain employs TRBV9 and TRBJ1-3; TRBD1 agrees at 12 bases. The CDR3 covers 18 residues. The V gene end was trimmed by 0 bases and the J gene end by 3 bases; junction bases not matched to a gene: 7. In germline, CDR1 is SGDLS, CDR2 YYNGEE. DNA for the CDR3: TGTGCCAGCAGCGTAGAGGGACAGGGGGCAAGAATTGGAAACACCATATATTTT. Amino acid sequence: CASSVEGQGARIGNTIYF.

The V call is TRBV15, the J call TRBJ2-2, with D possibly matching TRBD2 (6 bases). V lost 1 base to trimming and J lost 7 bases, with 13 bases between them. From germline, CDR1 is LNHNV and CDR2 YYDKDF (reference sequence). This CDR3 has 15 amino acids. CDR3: CATSRVQGGIGELFF. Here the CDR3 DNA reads TGTGCCACCAGCAGAGTTCAGGGAGGTATCGGGGAGCTGTTTTTT.